The 32 T cell receptor beta chains below come from one sample, sequenced in a study of glioma-infiltrating T cells. Using RNA template, CDR3s of TCR alpha and beta were amplified with iRepertoire arm-PCR. One entry per CDR3 protein results from TCRdb running MiXCR on the multiplex PCR reads. The sample lists tens of thousands of distinct CDR3 sequences; around 40% were seen once. What was sequenced was glioma tissue, nonneoplastic brain tissue, or PBMCs (not recorded which). All receptors come from a human donor with low-grade glioma or glioblastoma, undergoing nonglioma brain surgery, or in good health (not recorded which).

A word on this clonotype: A much larger clone lies a single base off, so this may be a read error. The rearrangement links TRBV30 to TRBJ2-3; D call uncertain. Per germline, CDR1 GTSNPN and CDR2 SVGIG (reference sequence). This CDR3 has 16 residues. CDR3 loop: CAWSVQGTVFTDTHYF. The CDR3 nucleotides read TGTGCCTGGAGTGTACAAGGAACGGTTTTTACAGATACGCATTATTTT.

There are many counts of this clonotype. This chain connects TRBV7-3 to TRBJ2-7; TRBD2 aligns across 8 bases. Germline CDR1 and CDR2: SGHTA and FQGTGA. Trimming removed 3 bases from V and 2 bases from J; junction bases left unmatched: 3. CDR3 length: 14 amino acids. Here the CDR3 reads CASSLGRGAYEQYF. CDR3 coding DNA: TGTGCCAGCAGCTTGGGGCGGGGGGCCTACGAGCAGTACTTC.

This chain connects TRBV29-1 to TRBJ2-7; possible D gene TRBD1, 9 bases. This CDR3 is built from 16 residues. Trimming removed 0 bases from V and 0 bases from J, with 15 bases in between. Germline-derived CDR1 and CDR2 are SQVTM and ANQGSEA. The CDR3 region is CSVEDSGTGSSYEQYF. As DNA, the CDR3 is TGCAGCGTTGAAGATAGCGGGACAGGGAGCTCCTACGAGCAGTACTTC.

About this clonotype: The junction departs from germline at one end; a sequencing error may be responsible. The chain recombines TRBV5-1 with TRBJ2-3; D not certain. Germline V gives CDR1 SGHRS, CDR2 YFSETQ. This CDR3 is 14 amino acids long. The CDR3 region has the DNA TGCGCCAGCAGCTTCAGAGATGCCACAGATACGCAGAATTTT. Translation gives CASSFRDATDTQNF.

V and J are TRBV6-2 or TRBV6-3 and TRBJ2-1, with TRBD1 identical over 9 bases. The V and J ends lost 6 bases and 7 bases, in that order; junction bases with no gene match: 1. CDR3 size: 12 residues. Germline values: CDR1 MNHEY, CDR2 SVGEGT. DNA of the CDR3: TGTGCCAGCAGGACAGGGGGGAATGAGCAGTTCTTC. Amino acids: CASRTGGNEQFF.

The V gene is TRBV5-4, the J gene TRBJ2-5; D possibly matches TRBD1 or TRBD2 (6 bases each). Trimming left V 4 bases short and J 1 base short, with 11 bases between. Germline CDR1 SGHNT, CDR2 YYREEE (reference sequence). The CDR3 loop spans 14 amino acids. CDR3 residues: CASSPGAGQETQYF. The CDR3 region has the DNA TGTGCCAGCAGCCCGGGGGCGGGCCAAGAGACCCAGTACTTC.

In regard to this clonotype: The junction shows a germline mismatch at one end, possibly a read error. The chain is built from TRBV5-1 and TRBJ1-2, with TRBD1 matching over 8 bases. The CDR3 loop spans 17 amino acids. CDR1 is SGHRS, CDR2 YFSETQ, per germline. The CDR3 loop is CASSLGDRLGGIDGCTF. The CDR3 region has the DNA TGCGCCAGCAGCTTGGGGGACAGGTTAGGCGGTATCGATGGCTGCACCTTC.

This clonotype was observed at least ten times. The chain uses TRBV19 and TRBJ1-5; 8 bases fit TRBD1. Per germline, CDR1 LNHDA and CDR2 SQIVND (reference sequence). The length of the CDR3 is 15 residues. Losses at the gene ends were 5 bases for V and 1 base for J; bases not matched to a gene: 4. This CDR3 is CASSWTGQSNQPQHF. DNA of the CDR3: TGTGCCAGTAGTTGGACAGGGCAAAGCAATCAGCCCCAGCATTTT.

This clonotype was counted many times. The gene calls are TRBV6-1 and TRBJ2-2; 8 bases fit TRBD2. Germline loops: CDR1 MNHNS, CDR2 SASEGT. With V trimmed by 5 bases and J by 4 bases, 6 bases remained unmatched. This CDR3 has 15 amino acids. The CDR3 spells CASSLTGGSTGELFF. The CDR3 coding sequence is TGTGCCAGCAGTCTAACGGGGGGGAGCACCGGGGAGCTGTTTTTT.

This clonotype was seen at least ten times. The chain couples TRBV20-1 to TRBJ2-5, with 7 bases identical to TRBD1. The CDR3 covers 15 residues. J lost 4 bases, V lost 0 bases, and 8 bases had no gene match. Germline V gene sequence: CDR1 DFQATT, CDR2 SNEGSKA (reference sequence). As DNA, the CDR3 is TGCAGTGCTAGAGAGGCGACAGGGCTCTTAGAGACCCAGTACTTC. It codes for CSAREATGLLETQYF.

With respect to this clonotype: Germline and junction disagree at one end, which may indicate a read error. This chain links TRBV3-1 with TRBJ2-1; perhaps TRBD2 as D (5 bases). The CDR3 is made up of 13 amino acids. Germline CDR1 and CDR2: LGHDT and YNNKEL (reference sequence). The CDR3 DNA is TGTGCCAGCAGCCAGGCCGGGAACAATGAGCAGGTCTTC. Translation gives CASSQAGNNEQVF.

This clonotype came up a few times. This may be a read error: a much more frequent sequence differs by one nucleotide. CDR3 loop: CAISESRIDGGQETQYF. The CDR3 DNA follows: TGTGCCATCAGTGAGTCCAGGATAGATGGCGGGCAAGAGACCCAGTACTTC. This chain joins TRBV10-3 and TRBJ2-5, with D possibly TRBD2 on 5 matching bases. The CDR3 extends over 17 amino acids. Germline lookup yields CDR1 ENHRY and CDR2 SYGVKD. V dropped 0 bases and J dropped 2 bases, with 16 bases sitting between them.

This clonotype was recorded at least ten times. The V and J genes are TRBV20-1 and TRBJ1-5, with TRBD1 matching 7 bases. Trimming removed 5 bases from V and 9 bases from J; junction bases left unmatched: 10. This CDR3 has 13 amino acids. Per germline, CDR1 DFQATT and CDR2 SNEGSKA (reference sequence). The CDR3 nucleotides are TGCAGTGCTCCGGACAGGAACCAAGGGCCCCAGCATTTT. Its translation is CSAPDRNQGPQHF.

This clonotype has a count of ten or more. The chain combines TRBV12-3 or TRBV12-4 with TRBJ1-1; 11 bases align to TRBD1. The CDR3 consists of 14 residues. J lost 11 bases, V lost 6 bases, and 11 bases had no gene match. CDR3 nucleotide sequence: TGTGCCAGCAGCTACAGCGGACAGGGGGCCGGGGCTTTCTTT. Amino acid sequence: CASSYSGQGAGAFF.

As concerns this clonotype: Lacking the conserved final phenylalanine or tryptophan, this CDR3 likely reflects a read error. The CDR3 region has the DNA TGTGCCAGCAGCGTACAGGGTTTGGTCCAATCACCACTCCACTAT. This translates into CASSVQGLVQSPLHY. The rearrangement joins TRBV28 to TRBJ1-6; the D gene is possibly TRBD1 (6 bases). Per the germline V gene, CDR1 is MDHEN and CDR2 is SYDVKM. The CDR3 runs to 15 residues.

In this sample, this clonotype turned up once. This chain links TRBV15 with TRBJ1-5, with D perhaps TRBD1 (5 bases). The CDR3 covers 16 residues. The ends were cut back, 3 bases at V and 5 bases at J, with 17 bases in the middle. Germline-derived CDR1 and CDR2 are LNHNV and YYDKDF (reference sequence). The CDR3 bases are TGTGCCACCAGCAGCTTATTTTCAGGGTCCGATCAGCCCCAGCATTTT. Translated, it gives CATSSLFSGSDQPQHF.

This clonotype was detected only once. At one end, the junction sequence differs from germline, possibly due to a read error. The chain carries TRBV12-3 or TRBV12-4 and TRBJ2-5; D uncertain. The CDR3 is made up of 15 amino acids. In DNA form, the CDR3 reads TGCGCCAGCAGTTTCGTTCACTATGCTAAAGAGGCCCAGTACTTC. Translating it yields CASSFVHYAKEAQYF.

This clonotype was seen ten or more times. The chain recombines TRBV3-1 with TRBJ2-3; no reliable D call. Trimming took 4 bases from V and 0 from J, leaving 5 bases between them. Germline lookup yields CDR1 LGHDT and CDR2 YNNKEL (reference sequence). The CDR3 runs to 13 residues. This CDR3 reads CASSPPSTDTQYF. The CDR3 DNA reads as TGTGCCAGCAGCCCTCCTAGCACAGATACGCAGTATTTT.

At least ten counts were recorded for this clonotype. The chain recombines TRBV7-3 with TRBJ2-5, with TRBD1 as a possible D gene (6 bases). The CDR3 contains 14 residues. Germline V gene sequence: CDR1 SGHTA, CDR2 FQGTGA. V was trimmed by 0 bases and J by 5 bases, leaving 10 bases between them. The CDR3 region has the DNA TGTGCCAGCAGCTTAACTGGGGGCGGCGAGACCCAGTACTTC. It specifies CASSLTGGGETQYF.

This clonotype was recorded many times. The V gene is TRBV20-1, the J gene TRBJ1-5; D may be TRBD1 (5 bases). The CDR3 is 11 amino acids. Trimming pared 5 bases from V and 7 bases from J, leaving 9 bases between. CDR1 is DFQATT and CDR2 is SNEGSKA in the germline V gene (reference sequence). The CDR3 sequence is CSAGGWQPQHF. The CDR3, as DNA: TGCAGTGCTGGGGGTTGGCAGCCCCAGCATTTT.

This clonotype was picked up many times. The genes are TRBV15 and TRBJ2-7; D unresolved. Germline-derived CDR1 and CDR2 are LNHNV and YYDKDF (reference sequence). The CDR3 loop spans 15 amino acids. Deletions cut 0 bases from V and 0 bases from J, with 9 bases between. CDR3 sequence (DNA): TGTGCCACCAGCAGAGATCGAGGCAGCTCCTACGAGCAGTACTTC. It specifies CATSRDRGSSYEQYF.

This clonotype was seen repeatedly, ten times or more. V gene TRBV4-3 combines with J gene TRBJ2-7; the match to TRBD2 covers 8 bases. This CDR3 contains 13 residues. Germline-derived CDR1 and CDR2 are LGHNA and YSLEER. V gave up 8 bases and J gave up 5 bases; unmatched junction bases: 8. The CDR3 here is CASAGGFGNEQYF. In DNA form, the CDR3 reads TGCGCCAGCGCGGGGGGATTTGGGAACGAGCAGTACTTC.

Remarks on this clonotype: Likely a read error: the CDR3 ends without its conserved phenylalanine or tryptophan. The J gene is TRBJ2-7, the V gene TRBV7-2; the D gene could be TRBD1 or TRBD2 (5 bases each). The germline V gene has CDR1 SGHTA and CDR2 FQGNSA. This CDR3 contains 13 residues. With 5 bases removed from V and 5 bases from J, the gap between germline ends came to 13 bases. The DNA for the CDR3 is TGTGCCAGCAGCCTTGGGGGTACCGACGAGCAGTACCTC. Its protein product is CASSLGGTDEQYL.

This clonotype was recorded at least ten times. The DNA of the CDR3 is TGTGCCAGCAGCTCCAACAGGGTTACTAATGAAAAACTGTTTTTT. It encodes CASSSNRVTNEKLFF. J is TRBJ1-4 and V is TRBV7-9; tentatively, D is TRBD1 (6 bases). The CDR3 is 15 residues long. Germline CDR1 SEHNR, CDR2 FQNEAQ (reference sequence). V was clipped by 4 bases and J by 2 bases, with 11 bases between them.

This clonotype was detected once. The chain has TRBV18 and TRBJ1-3; D unresolved. CDR1 is KGHSH, CDR2 LQKENI, per germline. The V and J ends lost 8 bases and 0 bases respectively, with 17 bases between them. There are 16 residues in the CDR3. As DNA, the CDR3 is TGTGCCAGCAGAACGGGGAGACGGTCCTCTGGAAACACCATATATTTT. This translates into CASRTGRRSSGNTIYF.

This clonotype was counted once. A single base separates this from a much larger clone, so it may be a read error. This chain joins TRBV29-1 and TRBJ2-7, with D unclear. This CDR3 has 13 residues. Looked up from germline, CDR1 is SQVTM and CDR2 is ANQGSEA. CDR3 region: CSVDGPSSYERYF. In DNA, the CDR3 is TGCAGCGTAGATGGACCGAGCTCCTACGAGCGGTACTTC.

The V gene is TRBV4-2, the J gene TRBJ2-7, with TRBD2 matching over 7 bases. V lost 6 bases to trimming and J lost 3 bases; unmatched junction nucleotides: 11. This CDR3 comprises 15 residues. Germline CDR1 LGHNA, CDR2 YNFKEQ. CDR3 residues: CASRKYNSGGYEQYF. In nucleotides, the CDR3 is TGTGCCAGCAGAAAATATAATTCGGGAGGCTACGAGCAGTACTTC.

In this sample, this clonotype turned up many times. The chain combines TRBV5-4 with TRBJ1-1; D possibly corresponds to TRBD1 (5 bases). V lost 0 bases to trimming and J lost 11 bases, with 11 bases between them. The CDR3 has 12 residues. Germline V lookup: CDR1 SGHNT, CDR2 YYREEE (reference sequence). For the CDR3, the DNA is TGTGCCAGCAGCTTGGCCGCGGGGGACGCTTTCTTT. It encodes CASSLAAGDAFF.

This clonotype was detected once. The junction does not match germline at one end; this may be a read error. V gene TRBV27 combines with J gene TRBJ2-7; no clear D gene. The CDR3 spans 12 residues. Germline-derived CDR1 and CDR2 are MNHEY and SMNVEV (reference sequence). The chain's CDR3 is CASSPISYGQYF. CDR3 nucleotide sequence: TGTGCCAGCAGTCCCATCTCCTACGGGCAGTACTTC.

In this sample, this clonotype turned up many times. The chain recombines TRBV6-1 with TRBJ2-1; 10 bases are a match to TRBD1. Trimming took 5 bases from V and 8 from J; bases not matched to a gene: 6. The CDR3 covers 14 residues. The germline CDR1 and CDR2 sequences are MNHNS and SASEGT. The CDR3, as DNA: TGTGCCAGCAGTCGGGACAGGGGTTACGATGAGCAGTTCTTC. This codes for CASSRDRGYDEQFF.

This clonotype was observed a single time. The chain couples TRBV19 to TRBJ2-3, with TRBD2 identical over 10 bases. Germline assignment: CDR1 LNHDA and CDR2 SQIVND (reference sequence). This CDR3 contains 16 residues. The junction had 9 bases not matched to a gene; V was cut back by 4 bases and J by 5 bases. CDR3 loop: CASSTLLAGELDTQYF. The CDR3 DNA sequence: TGTGCCAGTAGTACTCTCCTAGCGGGAGAGTTAGATACGCAGTATTTT.

Only one count was recorded for this clonotype. Here the CDR3 DNA reads TGTGCCAGTACCTCGTGCGGGGTGGTTGAGCAGTTCTTC. Translated, it gives CASTSCGVVEQFF. The rearrangement joins TRBV19 to TRBJ2-1, with D perhaps matching TRBD2 (6 bases). The V gene's germline CDR1 is LNHDA and CDR2 SQIVND (reference sequence). Trimming shortened V by 7 bases and J by 9 bases, and 16 bases separated the two germline ends. The CDR3 has 13 amino acids.